This T cell receptor (beta chain) was obtained from a study of blood T cell repertoires in COVID-19. This CDR3 comprises 17 residues. CDR1 SGHTS and CDR2 YDEGEE come from the germline V gene. The V end lost 1 base, the J end lost 0 bases, and 14 bases lay between the germline ends. Only in-frame clones appear in the TCRdb table, and some are missing; sequencing was by immunoSEQ multiplex PCR. The sample has fewer than 140,000 clones; 70% to 85% are singletons. Specimen: peripheral blood. This receptor was taken from a woman aged 55-75 years with acute or convalescent COVID-19. The chain links TRBV5-8 to TRBJ1-5; D perhaps matches TRBD1 (5 bases). The CDR3 sequence: CASSLFGAADSNQPQHF. CDR3 bases: TGTGCCAGCAGCTTGTTTGGGGCGGCAGATAGCAATCAGCCCCAGCATTTT.